The sequence of this TCR beta chain was determined in a study of T cells after yellow fever vaccination. On the study more broadly: Fractions of limited cellularity were prepared by means of SMART-Seq v4 Ultra Low Input. Findings of the study overall: Some clonotypes, a small share, were shared between CD4 and CD8 compartments. Boosting was followed by the reappearance of most primary-vaccination clones (96% CD4, about 90% CD8).

TCRdb used MiXCR to reprocess the 5' RACE reads, holding one entry per CDR3 protein. The table shows a few hundred thousand distinct CDR3 sequences, with 6.2% occurring only once. Remarks on this clonotype: Its antigen remains unknown.

This CDR3 has 14 residues. Trimming stripped 5 bases from V and 0 bases from J, with 8 bases between. Germline V gene sequence: CDR1 SGHAT, CDR2 FQNNGV. Sequenced material: PBMCs, taken 5 days after the yellow fever booster vaccination. This receptor was taken from a man aged 25-45 years who received the YFV17D yellow fever vaccine. The chain recombines TRBV11-2 with TRBJ1-3, with D unresolved. CDR3 in DNA: TGTGCCAGCAGCCAAGGGTACTCTGGAAACACCATATATTTT. Amino acid sequence: CASSQGYSGNTIYF.